The sequence of this TCR beta chain was determined in a study of blood T cell repertoires in COVID-19. Study context: Acute and convalescent COVID-19 specimens originated in the United States, Italy and Spain. Sources were T cells, B-cell-depleted T cells, or PBMCs; the material itself was cDNA or gDNA.

V dropped 7 bases and J dropped 0 bases, with 10 bases sitting between them. Germline CDR1 is SNHLY and CDR2 is FYNNEI. This CDR3 has 15 residues. The data were produced by immunoSEQ multiplex PCR, yet TCRdb's version contains in-frame clones alone and is incomplete. The data contain about 120,000 clones, approximately 89% of them singletons. This TCR was recovered from a middle-aged man with acute or convalescent COVID-19. Sequenced sample: peripheral blood. This chain connects TRBV2 to TRBJ2-6; unclear D gene. In DNA, the CDR3 is TGTGCCAGCACTCGACAAGGCTCTGGGGCCAACGTCCTGACTTTC. This codes for CASTRQGSGANVLTF.